The source of this T cell receptor beta chain is a study of PD-1 blockade in classical Hodgkin lymphoma. Whole-study findings and limits: CD4+ but not CD8+ TCR diversity rose significantly by C4D1. Differences between repertoires have undefined causes, possibly disease activity or prior therapy. Complete responders had baseline diversity similar to newly diagnosed patients.

The ends were cut back, 8 bases at V and 5 bases at J, with 9 bases in the middle. The CDR3 is made up of 11 amino acids. The V gene's germline CDR1 is SNHLY and CDR2 FYNNEI. The data were produced by immunoSEQ multiplex PCR, yet TCRdb's version contains in-frame clones alone and is incomplete. The sample holds over 30,000 clones, about nine tenths seen once. Each patient experienced a relapse that followed autologous stem cell transplantation, and brentuximab vedotin exposure varied. Magnetic depletion of unwanted cells isolated CD4+ T cells from thawed PBMCs. This clone was found a few times. Its antigen is still unknown.

The chain couples TRBV2 to TRBJ2-5; D uncertain. The sequencing used CD4+ T cells from blood, collected at baseline. This sequence originates from a human donor with classical Hodgkin lymphoma. CDR3 coding DNA: TGTGCCAGCTCAGGTTCCGAGACCCAGTACTTC. This encodes CASSGSETQYF.